This record looks at one T cell receptor (beta chain) sequence and its context. Trimming stripped 0 bases from V and 3 bases from J, with 9 bases between. From germline, CDR1 is SGHRS and CDR2 YFSETQ. The CDR3 spans 14 residues. The source of the sample is a study of T cells in Graves' hyperthyroidism and ophthalmopathy. Source material for PBMCs was 10 ml fresh peripheral blood. TCR beta CDR3 sequences were amplified from RNA transcripts. The HTBI primer set drove a first-round RT-PCR of the TCR CDR3. From the multiplex PCR reads, TCRdb called clonotypes with MiXCR, one entry per CDR3 protein. The table has 700,000 to 950,000 distinct CDR3 sequences, around 40% seen once; the top ten hold around 31%.

Sequencing input: blood. This sequence joins TRBV5-1 and TRBJ1-1; D is perhaps TRBD1 (5 bases). The origin of this receptor is a middle-aged woman with Graves' hyperthyroidism. The CDR3 is CASSLDRLDTEAFF. CDR3 bases: TGCGCCAGCAGCTTGGACAGGCTCGACACTGAAGCTTTCTTT.